This T cell receptor beta chain was retrieved from a study of T cell responses to AZD1222 COVID-19 vaccine. Profiled with immunoSEQ multiplex PCR; TCRdb holds only in-frame clones, not every one. The table lists some 130,000 clones, 75% to 95% of them singletons. The V gene lost 6 bases and the J gene lost 2 bases, with 4 bases spanning the gap. This CDR3 has 11 amino acids. Germline loops: CDR1 SNHLY, CDR2 FYNNEI. The receptor comes from an adult in good health. The genes are TRBV2 and TRBJ1-2; the D is unclear. Sequencing was performed on peripheral blood, taken on day 0 of AZD1222 vaccination. In nucleotides, the CDR3 is TGTGCCAGCAGGATAAACTATGGCTACACCTTC. Translation: CASRINYGYTF.